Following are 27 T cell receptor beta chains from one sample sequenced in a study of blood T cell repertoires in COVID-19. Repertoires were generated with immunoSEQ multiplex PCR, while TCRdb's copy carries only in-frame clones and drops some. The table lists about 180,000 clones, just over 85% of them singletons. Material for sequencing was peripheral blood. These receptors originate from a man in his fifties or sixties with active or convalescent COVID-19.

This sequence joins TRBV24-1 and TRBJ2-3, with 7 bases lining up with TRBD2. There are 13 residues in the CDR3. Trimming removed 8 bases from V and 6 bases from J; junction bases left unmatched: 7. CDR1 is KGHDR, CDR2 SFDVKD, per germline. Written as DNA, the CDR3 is TGTGCCACCACAGGACTAGTAGGGGATACGCAGTATTTT. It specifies CATTGLVGDTQYF.

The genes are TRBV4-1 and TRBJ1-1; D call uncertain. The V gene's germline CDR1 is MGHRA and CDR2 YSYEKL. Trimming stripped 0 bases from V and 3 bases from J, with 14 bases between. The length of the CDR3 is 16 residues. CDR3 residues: CASSQEAFVTDTEAFF. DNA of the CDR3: TGCGCCAGCAGCCAAGAAGCCTTCGTGACTGACACTGAAGCTTTCTTT.

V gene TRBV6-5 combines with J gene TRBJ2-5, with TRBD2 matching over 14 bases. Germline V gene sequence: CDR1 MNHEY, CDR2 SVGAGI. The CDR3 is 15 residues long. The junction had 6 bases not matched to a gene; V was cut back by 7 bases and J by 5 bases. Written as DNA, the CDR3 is TGTGCCAGCACAAAGACTAGCGGGGGGGCGGAGACCCAGTACTTC. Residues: CASTKTSGGAETQYF.

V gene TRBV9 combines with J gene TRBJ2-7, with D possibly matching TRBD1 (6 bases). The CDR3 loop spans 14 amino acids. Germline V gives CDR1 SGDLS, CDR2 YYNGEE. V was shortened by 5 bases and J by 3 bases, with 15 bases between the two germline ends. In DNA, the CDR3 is TGTGCCAGCAGTCCACAGGGTATCAGCTACGAGCAGTACTTC. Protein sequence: CASSPQGISYEQYF.

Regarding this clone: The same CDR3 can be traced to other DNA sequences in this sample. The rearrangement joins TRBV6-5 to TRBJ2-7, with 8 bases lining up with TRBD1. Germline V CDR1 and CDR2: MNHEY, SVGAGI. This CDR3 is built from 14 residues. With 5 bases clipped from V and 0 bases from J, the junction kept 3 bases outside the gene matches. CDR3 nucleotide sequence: TGTGCCAGCAGTCGGGACAGGTCCTCCTACGAGCAGTACTTC. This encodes CASSRDRSSYEQYF.

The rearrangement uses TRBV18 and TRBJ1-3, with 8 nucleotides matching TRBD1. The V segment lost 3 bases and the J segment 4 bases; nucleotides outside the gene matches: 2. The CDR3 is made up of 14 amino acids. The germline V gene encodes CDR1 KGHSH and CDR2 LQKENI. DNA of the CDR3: TGTGCCAGCTCACCCCGGGACAGGGGAAACACCATATATTTT. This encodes CASSPRDRGNTIYF.

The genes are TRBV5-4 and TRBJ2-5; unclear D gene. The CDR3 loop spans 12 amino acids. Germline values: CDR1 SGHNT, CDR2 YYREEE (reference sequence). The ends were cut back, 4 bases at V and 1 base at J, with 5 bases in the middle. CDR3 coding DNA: TGTGCCAGCAGCCGTTTCCAAGAGACCCAGTACTTC. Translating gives CASSRFQETQYF.

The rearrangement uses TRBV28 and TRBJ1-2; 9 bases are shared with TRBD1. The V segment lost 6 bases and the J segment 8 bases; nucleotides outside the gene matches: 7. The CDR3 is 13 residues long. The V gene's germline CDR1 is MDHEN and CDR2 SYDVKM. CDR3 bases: TGTGCCAGCAGGGCACAGGGGGCGGAGGGCTACACCTTC. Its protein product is CASRAQGAEGYTF.

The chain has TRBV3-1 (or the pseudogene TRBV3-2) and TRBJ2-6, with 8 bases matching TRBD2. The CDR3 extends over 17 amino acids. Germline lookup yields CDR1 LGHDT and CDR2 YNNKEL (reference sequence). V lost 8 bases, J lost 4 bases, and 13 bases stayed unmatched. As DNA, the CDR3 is TGTGCCAGCGCCACTAGTCCGGGGGGGATCGGGGCCAACGTCCTGACTTTC. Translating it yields CASATSPGGIGANVLTF.

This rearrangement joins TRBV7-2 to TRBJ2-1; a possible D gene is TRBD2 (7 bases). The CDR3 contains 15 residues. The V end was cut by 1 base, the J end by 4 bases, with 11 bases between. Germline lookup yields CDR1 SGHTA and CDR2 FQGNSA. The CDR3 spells CASSLGGGAYNEQFF. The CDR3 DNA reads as TGTGCCAGCAGCTTAGGAGGGGGGGCTTACAATGAGCAGTTCTTC.

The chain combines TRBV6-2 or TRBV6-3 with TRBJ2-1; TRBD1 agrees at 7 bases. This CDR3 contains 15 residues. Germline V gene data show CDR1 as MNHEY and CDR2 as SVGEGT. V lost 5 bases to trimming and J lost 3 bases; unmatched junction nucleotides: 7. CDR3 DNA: TGTGCCAGCAGTGATATGGCAGGGGGCTACAATGAGCAGTTCTTC. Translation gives CASSDMAGGYNEQFF.

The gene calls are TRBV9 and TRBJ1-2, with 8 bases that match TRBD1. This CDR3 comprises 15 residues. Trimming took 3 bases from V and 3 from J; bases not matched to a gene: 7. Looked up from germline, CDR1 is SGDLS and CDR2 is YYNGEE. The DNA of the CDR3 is TGTGCCAGCAGCGCGGGACAGGAATTCTACTATGGCTACACCTTC. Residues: CASSAGQEFYYGYTF.

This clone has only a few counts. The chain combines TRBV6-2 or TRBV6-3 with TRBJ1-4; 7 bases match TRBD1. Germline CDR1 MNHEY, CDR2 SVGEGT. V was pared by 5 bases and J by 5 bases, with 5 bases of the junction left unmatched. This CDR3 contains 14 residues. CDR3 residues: CASSPTGFNEKLFF. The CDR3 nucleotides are TGTGCCAGCAGTCCGACAGGGTTCAATGAAAAACTGTTTTTT.

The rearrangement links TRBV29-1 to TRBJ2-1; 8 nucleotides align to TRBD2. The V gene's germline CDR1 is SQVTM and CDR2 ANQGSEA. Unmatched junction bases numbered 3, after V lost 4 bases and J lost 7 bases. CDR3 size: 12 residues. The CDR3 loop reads CSVVTSVNEQFF. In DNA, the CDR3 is TGCAGCGTTGTGACTAGCGTGAATGAGCAGTTCTTC.

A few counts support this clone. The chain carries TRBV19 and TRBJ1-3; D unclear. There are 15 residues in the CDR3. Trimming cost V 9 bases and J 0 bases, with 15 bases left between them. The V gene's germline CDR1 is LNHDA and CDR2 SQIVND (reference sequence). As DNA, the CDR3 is TGTGCCAGCAGCCGGGTGGGTAGCTCTGGAAACACCATATATTTT. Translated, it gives CASSRVGSSGNTIYF.

The CDR3 loop reads CAISEAGQGYNEQFF. CDR3 DNA: TGTGCCATCAGTGAAGCGGGACAGGGATACAATGAGCAGTTCTTC. The chain combines TRBV10-3 with TRBJ2-1; 9 bases agree with TRBD1. The CDR3 totals 15 residues. Germline V gene data show CDR1 as ENHRY and CDR2 as SYGVKD. V gave up 3 bases and J gave up 4 bases; unmatched junction bases: 4.

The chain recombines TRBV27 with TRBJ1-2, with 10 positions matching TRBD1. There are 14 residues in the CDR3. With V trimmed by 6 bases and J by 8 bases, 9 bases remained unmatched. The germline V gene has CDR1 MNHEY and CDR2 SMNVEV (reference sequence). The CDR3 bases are TGTGCCAGCAGCCCGGGACAGGGGCGAGTGGGCTACACCTTC. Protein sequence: CASSPGQGRVGYTF.

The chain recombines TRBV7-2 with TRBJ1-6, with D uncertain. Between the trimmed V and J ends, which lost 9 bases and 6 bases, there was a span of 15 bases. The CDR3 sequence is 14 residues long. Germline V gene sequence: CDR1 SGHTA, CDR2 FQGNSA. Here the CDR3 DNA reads TGTGCCAGTCAAAGAGTGGTATCTAATTCACCCCTCCACTTT. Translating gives CASQRVVSNSPLHF.

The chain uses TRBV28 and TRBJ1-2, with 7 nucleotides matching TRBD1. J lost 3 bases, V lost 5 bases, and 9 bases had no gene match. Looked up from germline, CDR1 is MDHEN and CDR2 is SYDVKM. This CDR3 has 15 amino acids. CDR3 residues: CASSVTGTVDYGYTF. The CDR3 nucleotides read TGTGCCAGCAGTGTTACAGGGACAGTGGACTATGGCTACACCTTC.

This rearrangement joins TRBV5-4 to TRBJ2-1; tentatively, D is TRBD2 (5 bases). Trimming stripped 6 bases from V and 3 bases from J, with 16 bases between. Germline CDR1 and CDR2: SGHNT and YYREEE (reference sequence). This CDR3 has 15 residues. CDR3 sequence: CASIREPENYNEQFF. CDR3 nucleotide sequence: TGTGCCAGCATCCGGGAACCCGAAAACTACAATGAGCAGTTCTTC.

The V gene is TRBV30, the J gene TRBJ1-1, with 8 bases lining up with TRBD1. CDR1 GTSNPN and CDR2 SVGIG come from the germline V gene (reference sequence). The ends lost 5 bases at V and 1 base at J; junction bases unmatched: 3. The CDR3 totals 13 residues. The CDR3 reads CAWEGQANTEAFF. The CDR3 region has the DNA TGTGCCTGGGAGGGACAGGCGAACACTGAAGCTTTCTTT.

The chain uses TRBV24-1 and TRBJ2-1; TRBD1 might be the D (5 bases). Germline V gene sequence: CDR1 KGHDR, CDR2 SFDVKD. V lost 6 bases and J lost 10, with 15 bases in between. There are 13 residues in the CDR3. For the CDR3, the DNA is TGTGCCACCAGTTTAGGGGCTCTCGGGGAGCAGTTCTTC. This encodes CATSLGALGEQFF.

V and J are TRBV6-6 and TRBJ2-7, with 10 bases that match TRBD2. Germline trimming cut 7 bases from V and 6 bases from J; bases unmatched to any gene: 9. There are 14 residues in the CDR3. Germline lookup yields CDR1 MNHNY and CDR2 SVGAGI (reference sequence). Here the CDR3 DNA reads TGTGCCAGCACTTCCGGGACTAGCGATGCCGAGCAGTACTTC. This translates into CASTSGTSDAEQYF.

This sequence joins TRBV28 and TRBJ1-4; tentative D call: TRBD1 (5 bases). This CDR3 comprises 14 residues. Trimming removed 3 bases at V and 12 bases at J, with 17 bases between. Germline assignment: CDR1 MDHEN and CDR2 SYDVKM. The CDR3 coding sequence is TGTGCCAGCAGTTTGCTGGCAGGGCGGAGGGAACTGTTTTTT. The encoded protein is CASSLLAGRRELFF.

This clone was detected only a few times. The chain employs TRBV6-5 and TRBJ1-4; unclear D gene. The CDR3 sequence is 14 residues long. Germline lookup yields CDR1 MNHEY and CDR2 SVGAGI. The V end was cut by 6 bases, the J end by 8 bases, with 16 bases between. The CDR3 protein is CASRPVAGYEKLFF. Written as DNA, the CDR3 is TGTGCCAGCAGGCCGGTGGCGGGATACGAAAAACTGTTTTTT.

The CDR3 loop reads CASSYSGGTNQPQHF. For the CDR3, the DNA is TGTGCCAGCAGTTACTCTGGAGGAACAAATCAGCCCCAGCATTTT. The V and J genes are TRBV6-5 and TRBJ1-5; D remains ambiguous. This CDR3 is built from 15 residues. Germline-derived CDR1 and CDR2 are MNHEY and SVGAGI. V lost 0 bases, J lost 4 bases, and 10 bases lay in between.

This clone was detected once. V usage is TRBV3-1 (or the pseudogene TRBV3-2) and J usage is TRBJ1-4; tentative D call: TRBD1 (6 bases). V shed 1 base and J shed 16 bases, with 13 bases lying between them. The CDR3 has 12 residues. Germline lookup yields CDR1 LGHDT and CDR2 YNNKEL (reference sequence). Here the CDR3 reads CASSQGRDNPFF. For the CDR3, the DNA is TGTGCCAGCAGCCAAGGTAGGGACAACCCGTTTTTT.